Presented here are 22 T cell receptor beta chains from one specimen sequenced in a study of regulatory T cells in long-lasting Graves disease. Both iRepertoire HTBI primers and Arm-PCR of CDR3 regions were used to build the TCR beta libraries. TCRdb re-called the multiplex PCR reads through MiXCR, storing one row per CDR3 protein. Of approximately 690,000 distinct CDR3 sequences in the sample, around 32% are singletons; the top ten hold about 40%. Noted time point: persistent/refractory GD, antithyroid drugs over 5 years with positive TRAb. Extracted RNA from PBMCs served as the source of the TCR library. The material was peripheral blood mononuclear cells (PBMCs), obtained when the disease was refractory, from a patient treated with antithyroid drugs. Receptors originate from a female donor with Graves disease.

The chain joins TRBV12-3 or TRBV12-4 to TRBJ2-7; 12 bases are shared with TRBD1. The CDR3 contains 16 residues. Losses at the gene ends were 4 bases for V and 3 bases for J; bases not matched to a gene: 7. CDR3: CASSSGTGGAGYEQYF. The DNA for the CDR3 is TGTGCCAGCAGTTCGGGGACAGGGGGCGCGGGCTACGAGCAGTACTTC.

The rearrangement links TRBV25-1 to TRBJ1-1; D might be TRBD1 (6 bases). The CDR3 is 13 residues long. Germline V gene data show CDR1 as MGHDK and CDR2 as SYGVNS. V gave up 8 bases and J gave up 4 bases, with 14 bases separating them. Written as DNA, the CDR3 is TGTGCCAGCTGGGGGCGGGGACTCACTGAAGCTTTCTTT. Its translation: CASWGRGLTEAFF.

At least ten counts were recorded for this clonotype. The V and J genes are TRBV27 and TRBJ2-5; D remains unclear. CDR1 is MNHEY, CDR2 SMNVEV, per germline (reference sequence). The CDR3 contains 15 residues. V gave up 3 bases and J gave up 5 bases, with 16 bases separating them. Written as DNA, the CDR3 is TGTGCCAGCAGTTTCCCCCGACATCCGAGGGAGACCCAGTACTTC. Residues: CASSFPRHPRETQYF.

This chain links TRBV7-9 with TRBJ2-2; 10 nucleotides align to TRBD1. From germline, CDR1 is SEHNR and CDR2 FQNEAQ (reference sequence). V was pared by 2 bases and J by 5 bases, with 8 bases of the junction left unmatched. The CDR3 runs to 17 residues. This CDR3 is CASSLIGGQGGTGELFF. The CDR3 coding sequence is TGTGCCAGCAGCTTAATAGGCGGACAGGGGGGGACCGGGGAGCTGTTTTTT.

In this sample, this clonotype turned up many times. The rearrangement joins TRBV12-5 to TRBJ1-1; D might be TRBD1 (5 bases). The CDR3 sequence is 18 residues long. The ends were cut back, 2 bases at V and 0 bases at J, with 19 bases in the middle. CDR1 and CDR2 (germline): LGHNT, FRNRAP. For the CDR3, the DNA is TGTGCTAGTGGTTTGCTCGACTGGGACCGCCGCATGAACACTGAAGCTTTCTTT. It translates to CASGLLDWDRRMNTEAFF.

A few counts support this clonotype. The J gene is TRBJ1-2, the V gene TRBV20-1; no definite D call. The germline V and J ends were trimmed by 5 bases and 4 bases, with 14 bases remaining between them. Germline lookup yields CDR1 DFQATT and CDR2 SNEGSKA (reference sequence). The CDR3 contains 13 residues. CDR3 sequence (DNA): TGCAGTGCTGACACAGCGGTTGCCTATGGCTACACCTTC. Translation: CSADTAVAYGYTF.

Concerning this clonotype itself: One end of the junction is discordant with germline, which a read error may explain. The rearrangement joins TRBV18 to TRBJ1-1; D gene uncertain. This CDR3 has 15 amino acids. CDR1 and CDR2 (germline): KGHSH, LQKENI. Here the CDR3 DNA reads TGTGCCAGCCCACCCCTGGAGGGTAGGGCAACCGAAGCTTTCTTT. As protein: CASPPLEGRATEAFF.

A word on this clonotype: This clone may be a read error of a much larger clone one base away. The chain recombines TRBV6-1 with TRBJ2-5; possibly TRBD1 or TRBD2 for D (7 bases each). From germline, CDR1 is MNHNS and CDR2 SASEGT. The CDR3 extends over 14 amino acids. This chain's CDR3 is CVSSEAGQQETQYF. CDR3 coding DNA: TGTGTCAGCAGTGAAGCGGGACAGCAAGAGACCCAGTACTTC.

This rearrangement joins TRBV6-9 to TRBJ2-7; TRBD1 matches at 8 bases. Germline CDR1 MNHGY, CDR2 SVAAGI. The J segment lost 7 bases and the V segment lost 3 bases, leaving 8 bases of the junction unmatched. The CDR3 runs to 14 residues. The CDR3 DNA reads TGTGCCAGCAGTTACAGGCAGGGGGCGGGAGAGCAGTACTTC. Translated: CASSYRQGAGEQYF.

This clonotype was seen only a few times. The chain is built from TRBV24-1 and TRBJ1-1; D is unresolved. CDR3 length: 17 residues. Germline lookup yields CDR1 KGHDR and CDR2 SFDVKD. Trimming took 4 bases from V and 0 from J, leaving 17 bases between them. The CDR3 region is CATSDDDLTALNTEAFF. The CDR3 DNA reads TGTGCCACCAGTGACGACGACCTGACGGCCCTGAACACTGAAGCTTTCTTT.

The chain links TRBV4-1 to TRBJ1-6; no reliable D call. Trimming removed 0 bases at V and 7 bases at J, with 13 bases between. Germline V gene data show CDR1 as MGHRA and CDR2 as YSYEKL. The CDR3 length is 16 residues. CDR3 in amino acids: CASSQDKLGSNSPLHF. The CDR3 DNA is TGCGCCAGCAGCCAAGATAAGTTAGGGAGCAATTCACCCCTCCACTTT.

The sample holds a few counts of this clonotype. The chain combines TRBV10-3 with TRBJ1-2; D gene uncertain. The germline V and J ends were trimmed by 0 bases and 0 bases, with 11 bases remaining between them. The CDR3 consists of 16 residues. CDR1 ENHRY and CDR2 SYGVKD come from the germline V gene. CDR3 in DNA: TGTGCCATCAGTGAGTCCTGGGGAGCCACTAACTATGGCTACACCTTC. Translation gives CAISESWGATNYGYTF.

CDR3 amino acids: CASSPLKTGGNQPQHF. The CDR3 DNA reads TGTGCCAGCAGTCCCCTAAAGACAGGAGGCAATCAGCCCCAGCATTTT. The chain uses TRBV27 and TRBJ1-5; TRBD1 is a possible D gene (6 bases). The germline V gene has CDR1 MNHEY and CDR2 SMNVEV (reference sequence). This CDR3 comprises 16 residues. Trimming removed 5 bases at V and 2 bases at J, with 16 bases between.

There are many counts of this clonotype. CDR3 sequence reads: CASSPLGPSYEQYF. DNA for the CDR3: TGTGCCAGCAGTCCTTTGGGGCCGTCCTACGAGCAGTACTTC. The chain joins TRBV12-3 or TRBV12-4 to TRBJ2-7; TRBD1 is a possible D gene (5 bases). V lost 5 bases and J 1 base, leaving 12 bases between the germline ends. This CDR3 region has 14 residues.

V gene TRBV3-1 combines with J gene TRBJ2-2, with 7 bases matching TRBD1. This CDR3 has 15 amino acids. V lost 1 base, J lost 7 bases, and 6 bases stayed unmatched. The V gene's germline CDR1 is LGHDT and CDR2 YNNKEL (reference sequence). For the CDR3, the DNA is TGTGCCAGCAGCCAAGGACAGGGATTTTACGGGGAGCTGTTTTTT. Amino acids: CASSQGQGFYGELFF.

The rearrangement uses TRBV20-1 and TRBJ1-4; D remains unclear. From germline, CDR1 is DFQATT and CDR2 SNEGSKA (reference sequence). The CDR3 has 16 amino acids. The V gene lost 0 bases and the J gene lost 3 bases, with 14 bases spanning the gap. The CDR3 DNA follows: TGCAGTGCTAGAGAGCTCGGTAGGATAGCTAATGAAAAACTGTTTTTT. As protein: CSARELGRIANEKLFF.

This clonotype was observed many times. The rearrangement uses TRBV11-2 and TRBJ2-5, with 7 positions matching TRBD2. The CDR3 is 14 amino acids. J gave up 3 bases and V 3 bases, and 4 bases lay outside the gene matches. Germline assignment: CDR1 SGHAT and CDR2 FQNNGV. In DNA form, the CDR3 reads TGTGCCAGCAGCTTGACTAGCTCTAAAGAGACCCAGTACTTC. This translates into CASSLTSSKETQYF.

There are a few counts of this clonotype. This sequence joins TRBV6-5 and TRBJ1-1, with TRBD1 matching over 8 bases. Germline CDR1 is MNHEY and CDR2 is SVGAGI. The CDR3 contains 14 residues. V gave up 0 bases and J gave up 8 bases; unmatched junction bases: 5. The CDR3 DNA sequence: TGTGCCAGCAGTTACTCTCAGGGGGCCAGCGAAGCTTTCTTT. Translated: CASSYSQGASEAFF.

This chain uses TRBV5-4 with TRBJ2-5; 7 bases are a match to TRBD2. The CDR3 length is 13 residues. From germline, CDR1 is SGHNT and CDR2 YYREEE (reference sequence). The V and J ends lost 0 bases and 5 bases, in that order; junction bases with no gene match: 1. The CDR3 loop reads CASSLELAETQYF. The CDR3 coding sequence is TGTGCCAGCAGCTTGGAACTAGCGGAGACCCAGTACTTC.

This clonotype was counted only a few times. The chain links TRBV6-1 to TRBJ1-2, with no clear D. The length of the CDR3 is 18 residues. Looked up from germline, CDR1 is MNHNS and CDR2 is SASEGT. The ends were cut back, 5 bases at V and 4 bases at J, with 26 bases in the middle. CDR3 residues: CASSPRVVPSPRFYGYTF. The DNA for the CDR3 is TGTGCCAGCAGTCCCCGGGTCGTACCATCACCGAGATTCTATGGCTACACCTTC.

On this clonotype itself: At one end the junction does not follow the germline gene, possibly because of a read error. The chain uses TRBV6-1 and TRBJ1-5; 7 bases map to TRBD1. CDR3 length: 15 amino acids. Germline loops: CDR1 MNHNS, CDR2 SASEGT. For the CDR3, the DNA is TGTGCCAGCAGTGCCGGGACAGACTACAATCAGCCCCAACATTTT. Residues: CASSAGTDYNQPQHF.

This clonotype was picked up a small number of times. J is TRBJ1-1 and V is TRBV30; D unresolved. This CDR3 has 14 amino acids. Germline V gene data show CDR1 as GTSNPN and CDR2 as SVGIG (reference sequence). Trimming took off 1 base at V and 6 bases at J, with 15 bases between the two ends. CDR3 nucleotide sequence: TGTGCCTGGAGTGGGGCCCGTTCAGAGCCTGAAGCTTTCTTT. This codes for CAWSGARSEPEAFF.